This T cell receptor beta chain is drawn from a study of T-cell reconstitution after alpha-beta-depleted transplantation in children. Study outcomes and limitations: A year had passed since transplant, and T-cell counts and diversity by then came mostly from newly produced T cells. There were reportedly several hundred expanded graft clones from which alpha-beta T cells came about two months after transplant. Several patients had high TCRbeta diversity at day 60; it came from surviving recipient T cells and thymic progenitors.

A TCRbeta library incorporating unique molecular identifiers was prepared. TCRdb reanalysed the PCR reads using MiXCR and keeps one entry per CDR3 protein. The profile shows 700,000 to 850,000 distinct CDR3 sequences, under 20% of them singletons. As to this clonotype: The target antigen is unknown.

CDR3 length equals 15 residues. V was cut by 1 base and J by 0 bases, with 13 bases left in between. Germline CDR1 reads DFQATT; CDR2 reads SNEGSKA (reference sequence). This receptor was taken from a male patient under 18 who had a stem cell transplant for acute lymphoblastic leukemia, so the T cells may come from the graft donor. The rearrangement joins TRBV20-1 to TRBJ2-7; D uncertain. The sample here was PBMCs, mostly from graft donor cells, taken 360 days after TCRalphabeta/CD19-depleted stem cell transplant. The CDR3 reads CSARGTEFSSYEQYF. CDR3 DNA sequence: TGCAGTGCTAGAGGGACCGAATTCAGCTCCTACGAGCAGTACTTC.